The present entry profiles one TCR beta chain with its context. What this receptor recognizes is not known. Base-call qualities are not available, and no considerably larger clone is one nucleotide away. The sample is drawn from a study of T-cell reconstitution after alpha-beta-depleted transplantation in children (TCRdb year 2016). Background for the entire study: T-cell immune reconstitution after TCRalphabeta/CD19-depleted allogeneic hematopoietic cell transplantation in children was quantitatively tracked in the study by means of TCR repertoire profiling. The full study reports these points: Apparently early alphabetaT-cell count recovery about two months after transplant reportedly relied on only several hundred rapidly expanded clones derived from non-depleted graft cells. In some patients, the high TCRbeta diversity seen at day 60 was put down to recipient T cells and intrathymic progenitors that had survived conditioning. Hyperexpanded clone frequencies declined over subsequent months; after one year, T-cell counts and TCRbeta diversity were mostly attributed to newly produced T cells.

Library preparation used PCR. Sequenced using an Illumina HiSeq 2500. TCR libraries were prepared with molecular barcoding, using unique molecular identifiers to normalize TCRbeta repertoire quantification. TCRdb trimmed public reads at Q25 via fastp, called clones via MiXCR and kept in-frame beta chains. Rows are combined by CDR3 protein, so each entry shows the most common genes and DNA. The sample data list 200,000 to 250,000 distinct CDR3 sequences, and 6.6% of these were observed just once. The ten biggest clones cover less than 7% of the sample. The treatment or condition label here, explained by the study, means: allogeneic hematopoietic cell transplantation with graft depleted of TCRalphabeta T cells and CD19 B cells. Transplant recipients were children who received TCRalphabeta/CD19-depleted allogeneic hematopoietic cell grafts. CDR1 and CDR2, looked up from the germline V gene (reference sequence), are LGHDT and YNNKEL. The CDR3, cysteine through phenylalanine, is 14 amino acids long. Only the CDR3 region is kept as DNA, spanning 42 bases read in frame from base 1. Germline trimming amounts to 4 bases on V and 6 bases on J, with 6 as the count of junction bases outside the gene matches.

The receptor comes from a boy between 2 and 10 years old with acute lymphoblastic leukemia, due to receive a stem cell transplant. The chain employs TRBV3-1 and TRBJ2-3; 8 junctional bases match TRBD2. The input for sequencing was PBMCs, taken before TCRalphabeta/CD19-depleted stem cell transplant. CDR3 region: CASSRIGGGDTQYF. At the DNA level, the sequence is TGTGCCAGCAGCCGAATCGGGGGGGGCGATACGCAGTATTTT.